The source of this T cell receptor (beta chain) is a study of T-cell memory formation after mild COVID-19. From germline, CDR1 is SGHRS and CDR2 YFSETQ. V lost 5 bases and J 0 bases, leaving 8 bases between the germline ends. This CDR3 is built from 13 residues. Using its own MiXCR run on the 5' RACE reads, TCRdb lists one record per CDR3 protein. The sample consists of approximately 300,000 distinct CDR3 sequences, roughly 15% of them appearing once. The specimen sequenced was PBMCs or a T cell subset sorted from them (not recorded which). This TCR was sampled from a man between 18 and 35 years old who had mild COVID-19 (a few samples of this study predate the infection). Cell type and time point are not known. The chain uses TRBV5-1 and TRBJ1-1; no definite D call. This CDR3 is CASREAMNTEAFF. Here the CDR3 DNA reads TGCGCCAGCAGGGAAGCCATGAACACTGAAGCTTTCTTT.